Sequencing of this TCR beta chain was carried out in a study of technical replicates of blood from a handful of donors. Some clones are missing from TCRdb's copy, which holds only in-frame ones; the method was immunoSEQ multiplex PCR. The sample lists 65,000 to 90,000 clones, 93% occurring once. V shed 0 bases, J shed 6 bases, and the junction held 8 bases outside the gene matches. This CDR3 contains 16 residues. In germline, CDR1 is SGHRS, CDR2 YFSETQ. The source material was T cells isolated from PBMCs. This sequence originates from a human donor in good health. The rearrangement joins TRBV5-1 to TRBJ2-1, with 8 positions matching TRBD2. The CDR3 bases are TGCGCCAGCAGCTTGGTCGGTGCGGGGGGTGTCAATGAGCAGTTCTTC. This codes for CASSLVGAGGVNEQFF.